A selection of T cell receptor beta chains follows, all from one sample in a study of CD8 T cells in ankylosing spondylitis. TCRdb redid the calling of the 5' RACE reads with MiXCR, one entry per CDR3 protein. The sample holds some 130,000 distinct CDR3 sequences, roughly 6.6% seen once. Sequences were obtained from blood, either unsorted or a sorted T cell fraction (not recorded which). These receptors were obtained from a female donor with ankylosing spondylitis or in good health (not recorded which). CDR3s include the opening cysteine and the closing phenylalanine or tryptophan. Fields, in order: V gene, J gene, D gene, clone size, CDR3 protein, CDR3 DNA. D genes are given only for firm matches. Part of the rows lack a size; the others show once, few, many or a class for expanded clones.

v_gene: TRBV5-1
j_gene: TRBJ2-2
d_gene: NA
abundance: many
CDR3aa: CASSSNPGPTNTGELFF
CDR3nt: TGCGCCAGCAGCTCTAATCCGGGACCGACGAACACCGGGGAGCTGTTTTTT

v_gene: TRBV7-2
j_gene: TRBJ2-3
d_gene: NA
abundance: few
CDR3aa: CASSYAPADTQYF
CDR3nt: TGTGCCAGCAGTTATGCCCCGGCAGATACGCAGTATTTT

v_gene: TRBV7-2
j_gene: TRBJ2-3
d_gene: NA
abundance: many
CDR3aa: CASSLAPSATTDTQYF
CDR3nt: TGTGCCAGCAGCCTCGCCCCCAGCGCGACCACAGATACGCAGTATTTT

v_gene: TRBV7-9
j_gene: TRBJ2-7
d_gene: TRBD1
abundance: many
CDR3aa: CASSLDTGGEQYF
CDR3nt: TGTGCCAGCAGCTTAGATACAGGGGGTGAGCAGTACTTC

v_gene: TRBV4-3
j_gene: TRBJ2-1
d_gene: NA
abundance: many
CDR3aa: CASSPTLYNEQFF
CDR3nt: TGCGCCAGCAGCCCGACACTTTACAATGAGCAGTTCTTC

v_gene: TRBV2
j_gene: TRBJ1-5
d_gene: NA
abundance: NA
CDR3aa: CASRTGTTSNQPQHF
CDR3nt: TGTGCCAGCAGGACCGGGACAACTAGCAATCAGCCCCAGCATTTT

v_gene: TRBV20-1
j_gene: TRBJ2-5
d_gene: TRBD2
abundance: many
CDR3aa: CSAHTGLAWGTQESQYF
CDR3nt: TGCAGTGCGCACACGGGACTAGCGTGGGGAACCCAAGAGTCCCAGTACTTC

v_gene: TRBV7-9
j_gene: TRBJ2-7
d_gene: TRBD1
abundance: many
CDR3aa: CASSLPVHTGTGSTYEQYF
CDR3nt: TGTGCCAGCAGCTTACCCGTACATACCGGGACAGGGAGTACCTACGAGCAGTACTTC

v_gene: TRBV3-1
j_gene: TRBJ2-1
d_gene: NA
abundance: many
CDR3aa: CASSFGLEQFF
CDR3nt: TGTGCCAGCAGCTTCGGGCTTGAGCAGTTCTTC

v_gene: TRBV6-2/TRBV6-3
j_gene: TRBJ2-2
d_gene: NA
abundance: many
CDR3aa: CASRLTYPGELFF
CDR3nt: TGTGCCAGCAGACTTACTTATCCCGGGGAGCTGTTTTTT

v_gene: TRBV7-9
j_gene: TRBJ2-7
d_gene: NA
abundance: few
CDR3aa: CASSQAGYEQYF
CDR3nt: TGTGCCAGCAGCCAGGCAGGCTACGAGCAGTACTTC

v_gene: TRBV6-1
j_gene: TRBJ1-6
d_gene: NA
abundance: many
CDR3aa: CASSHPPQSSYNSPLHF
CDR3nt: TGTGCCAGCAGCCATCCCCCTCAGAGCTCCTATAATTCACCCCTCCACTTT

v_gene: TRBV7-2
j_gene: TRBJ1-3
d_gene: TRBD1
abundance: few
CDR3aa: CASSSSRDRGSSTIYF
CDR3nt: TGTGCCAGCAGCTCGAGCCGGGACAGGGGTTCCAGCACCATATATTTT

v_gene: TRBV6-1
j_gene: TRBJ1-5
d_gene: NA
abundance: many
CDR3aa: CASRPRQYSNQPQHF
CDR3nt: TGTGCCAGCAGACCTAGACAGTATAGCAATCAGCCCCAGCATTTT

v_gene: TRBV5-1
j_gene: TRBJ2-7
d_gene: NA
abundance: many
CDR3aa: CASSWETLSYEQYF
CDR3nt: TGCGCCAGCAGCTGGGAGACACTGTCCTACGAGCAGTACTTC

v_gene: TRBV20-1
j_gene: TRBJ1-1
d_gene: TRBD1
abundance: many
CDR3aa: CSTRSPGGMGEAFF
CDR3nt: TGCAGTACCCGGTCCCCAGGGGGGATGGGTGAAGCTTTCTTT

v_gene: TRBV25-1
j_gene: TRBJ2-2
d_gene: NA
abundance: many
CDR3aa: CASSPPGPGELFF
CDR3nt: TGTGCCAGCAGCCCTCCAGGCCCCGGGGAGCTGTTTTTT

v_gene: TRBV7-2
j_gene: TRBJ2-3
d_gene: NA
abundance: many
CDR3aa: CASSLLESQYF
CDR3nt: TGTGCCAGCAGCTTACTAGAGTCGCAGTATTTT

v_gene: TRBV3-1
j_gene: TRBJ2-7
d_gene: NA
abundance: many
CDR3aa: CASSQALSYEQYF
CDR3nt: TGTGCCAGCAGCCAAGCACTCTCCTACGAGCAGTACTTC

v_gene: TRBV3-1
j_gene: TRBJ2-7
d_gene: TRBD2
abundance: many
CDR3aa: CASSDRDYPSSYEQYF
CDR3nt: TGTGCCAGCAGCGATCGGGACTACCCGAGCTCCTACGAGCAGTACTTC

v_gene: TRBV7-2
j_gene: TRBJ2-1
d_gene: NA
abundance: few
CDR3aa: CASSLGAPSYNEQFF
CDR3nt: TGTGCCAGCAGCTTGGGTGCGCCCTCCTACAATGAGCAGTTCTTC

v_gene: TRBV9
j_gene: TRBJ2-2
d_gene: TRBD2
abundance: many
CDR3aa: CASSRASGGDTGELFF
CDR3nt: TGTGCCAGCAGCCGAGCTAGCGGGGGAGACACCGGGGAGCTGTTTTTT

v_gene: TRBV7-8
j_gene: TRBJ2-1
d_gene: NA
abundance: many
CDR3aa: CASRLGRISSYNEQFF
CDR3nt: TGTGCCAGCAGATTGGGCAGAATCAGCTCCTACAATGAGCAGTTCTTC

v_gene: TRBV30
j_gene: TRBJ2-1
d_gene: NA
abundance: many
CDR3aa: CAWMAGAGQFF
CDR3nt: TGTGCCTGGATGGCGGGGGCGGGGCAGTTCTTC

v_gene: TRBV5-1
j_gene: TRBJ1-1
d_gene: NA
abundance: NA
CDR3aa: CASSLDRVGTEAFF
CDR3nt: TGCGCCAGCAGCTTGGACAGGGTTGGCACTGAAGCTTTCTTT

v_gene: TRBV4-1
j_gene: TRBJ2-1
d_gene: TRBD2
abundance: many
CDR3aa: CASSRGLGLNEQFF
CDR3nt: TGCGCCAGCAGCCGGGGACTAGGACTAAATGAGCAGTTCTTC

v_gene: TRBV9
j_gene: TRBJ1-3
d_gene: NA
abundance: many
CDR3aa: CASSAHQGQGNTIYF
CDR3nt: TGTGCCAGCAGCGCCCACCAGGGTCAAGGAAACACCATATATTTT

v_gene: TRBV7-3
j_gene: TRBJ2-2
d_gene: TRBD1
abundance: many
CDR3aa: CASSLSWTGNTGELFF
CDR3nt: TGTGCCAGCAGCTTAAGTTGGACAGGGAACACCGGGGAGCTGTTTTTT

v_gene: TRBV7-2
j_gene: TRBJ2-3
d_gene: NA
abundance: many
CDR3aa: CASSLVLGAGTDTQYF
CDR3nt: TGTGCCAGCAGCCTCGTCTTAGGTGCGGGCACAGATACGCAGTATTTT

v_gene: TRBV7-9
j_gene: TRBJ1-4
d_gene: NA
abundance: many
CDR3aa: CASSLLITRPEKLFF
CDR3nt: TGTGCCAGCAGCCTCCTTATTACTAGGCCCGAAAAACTGTTTTTT

v_gene: TRBV5-1
j_gene: TRBJ1-1
d_gene: TRBD1
abundance: few
CDR3aa: CASSFDRANTEAFF
CDR3nt: TGCGCCAGCAGCTTTGACAGGGCGAACACTGAAGCTTTCTTT

v_gene: TRBV28
j_gene: TRBJ2-7
d_gene: NA
abundance: many
CDR3aa: CASSFYRGGSYEQYF
CDR3nt: TGTGCCAGCAGTTTTTACAGGGGGGGCTCCTACGAGCAGTACTTC

v_gene: TRBV3-1
j_gene: TRBJ2-6
d_gene: NA
abundance: NA
CDR3aa: CASTPGAGISSGANVLTF
CDR3nt: TGTGCCAGCACTCCTGGGGCAGGGATTAGCTCTGGGGCCAACGTCCTGACTTTC

v_gene: TRBV4-3
j_gene: TRBJ1-4
d_gene: NA
abundance: many
CDR3aa: CASSLTVDHPNEKLFF
CDR3nt: TGCGCCAGCAGCCTCACAGTAGACCACCCTAATGAAAAACTGTTTTTT

v_gene: TRBV4-2
j_gene: TRBJ1-6
d_gene: NA
abundance: NA
CDR3aa: CASSQEAAGYITLHF
CDR3nt: TGTGCCAGCAGCCAAGAGGCGGCAGGGTATATTACCCTCCACTTT

v_gene: TRBV25-1
j_gene: TRBJ1-3
d_gene: NA
abundance: many
CDR3aa: CASSELGSSGNTIYF
CDR3nt: TGTGCCAGCAGTGAATTGGGCAGCTCTGGAAACACCATATATTTT

v_gene: TRBV20-1
j_gene: TRBJ2-3
d_gene: TRBD2
abundance: many
CDR3aa: CSARASGGPRTADTQYF
CDR3nt: TGCAGTGCTAGAGCGAGCGGGGGGCCTCGCACGGCAGATACGCAGTATTTT

v_gene: TRBV6-1
j_gene: TRBJ2-3
d_gene: TRBD1
abundance: many
CDR3aa: CASSHRTGFTDTQYF
CDR3nt: TGTGCCAGCAGTCATAGGACAGGGTTCACAGATACGCAGTATTTT

v_gene: TRBV4-3
j_gene: TRBJ2-1
d_gene: TRBD2
abundance: many
CDR3aa: CASSQELPPASGGDNEQFF
CDR3nt: TGCGCCAGCAGCCAAGAGCTCCCCCCGGCTAGCGGGGGGGACAATGAGCAGTTCTTC

v_gene: TRBV20-1
j_gene: TRBJ1-1
d_gene: NA
abundance: NA
CDR3aa: CSAQNYRASTEAFF
CDR3nt: TGCAGTGCTCAGAATTACAGGGCATCCACTGAAGCTTTCTTT

v_gene: TRBV7-8
j_gene: TRBJ2-7
d_gene: NA
abundance: many
CDR3aa: CASSPMYEQYF
CDR3nt: TGTGCCAGCAGCCCCATGTACGAGCAGTACTTC

v_gene: TRBV18
j_gene: TRBJ2-3
d_gene: NA
abundance: few
CDR3aa: CASSPYRETDTQYF
CDR3nt: TGTGCCAGCTCACCGTACAGGGAAACAGATACGCAGTATTTT

v_gene: TRBV6-1
j_gene: TRBJ1-4
d_gene: TRBD1
abundance: many
CDR3aa: CASTYRGVRNEKLFF
CDR3nt: TGTGCCAGCACCTACAGGGGAGTTAGAAATGAAAAACTGTTTTTT

v_gene: TRBV5-4
j_gene: TRBJ2-1
d_gene: NA
abundance: many
CDR3aa: CASRETHSTYNEQFF
CDR3nt: TGTGCCAGCAGGGAGACACATAGTACCTACAATGAGCAGTTCTTC

v_gene: TRBV12-3/TRBV12-4
j_gene: TRBJ1-4
d_gene: NA
abundance: many
CDR3aa: CASSLVRNQPAEKLFF
CDR3nt: TGTGCCAGCAGTTTAGTGAGGAACCAGCCTGCTGAAAAACTGTTTTTT

v_gene: TRBV20-1
j_gene: TRBJ2-7
d_gene: NA
abundance: few
CDR3aa: CSARGLQYEQYF
CDR3nt: TGCAGTGCTAGAGGCCTCCAATACGAGCAGTACTTC

v_gene: TRBV7-6
j_gene: TRBJ2-7
d_gene: NA
abundance: many
CDR3aa: CASSSNRVRGEQYF
CDR3nt: TGTGCCAGCAGCTCTAACAGGGTGAGAGGCGAGCAGTACTTC

v_gene: TRBV5-6
j_gene: TRBJ1-5
d_gene: NA
abundance: many
CDR3aa: CASSSREMGRYSNQPQHF
CDR3nt: TGTGCCAGCAGCTCCAGAGAAATGGGCAGATATAGCAATCAGCCCCAGCATTTT

v_gene: TRBV20-1
j_gene: TRBJ2-3
d_gene: NA
abundance: many
CDR3aa: CSARDLGQRGSDTQYF
CDR3nt: TGCAGTGCTAGAGATCTCGGCCAGAGAGGTTCAGATACGCAGTATTTT

v_gene: TRBV6-5
j_gene: TRBJ1-5
d_gene: TRBD1
abundance: many
CDR3aa: CASSYTGQGDQPQHF
CDR3nt: TGTGCCAGCAGTTACACAGGACAGGGCGATCAGCCCCAGCATTTT

v_gene: TRBV7-3
j_gene: TRBJ1-1
d_gene: NA
abundance: few
CDR3aa: CASSLTYRLNTEAFF
CDR3nt: TGTGCCAGCAGCTTAACGTACAGGCTGAACACTGAAGCTTTCTTT

v_gene: TRBV20-1
j_gene: TRBJ1-5
d_gene: NA
abundance: many
CDR3aa: CSARDPIAGSNQPQHF
CDR3nt: TGCAGTGCCAGGGATCCGATAGCGGGGAGCAATCAGCCCCAGCATTTT

v_gene: TRBV7-2
j_gene: TRBJ1-1
d_gene: NA
abundance: many
CDR3aa: CASSIFSGTEAFF
CDR3nt: TGTGCCAGCAGCATCTTTAGCGGGACTGAAGCTTTCTTT

v_gene: TRBV9
j_gene: TRBJ2-1
d_gene: TRBD2
abundance: NA
CDR3aa: CASSVTAGGHNEQFF
CDR3nt: TGTGCCAGCAGCGTAACAGCGGGGGGCCACAATGAGCAGTTCTTC

v_gene: TRBV5-8
j_gene: TRBJ1-5
d_gene: NA
abundance: many
CDR3aa: CASSYLGKPQHF
CDR3nt: TGTGCCAGCAGCTATTTAGGGAAGCCCCAGCATTTT

v_gene: TRBV28
j_gene: TRBJ2-3
d_gene: NA
abundance: few
CDR3aa: CAKGPPNTQYF
CDR3nt: TGTGCCAAAGGGCCTCCGAATACGCAGTATTTT

v_gene: TRBV7-9
j_gene: TRBJ1-2
d_gene: TRBD1
abundance: NA
CDR3aa: CASSLLQGGDGYTF
CDR3nt: TGTGCCAGCAGCTTACTGCAGGGGGGTGACGGCTACACCTTC